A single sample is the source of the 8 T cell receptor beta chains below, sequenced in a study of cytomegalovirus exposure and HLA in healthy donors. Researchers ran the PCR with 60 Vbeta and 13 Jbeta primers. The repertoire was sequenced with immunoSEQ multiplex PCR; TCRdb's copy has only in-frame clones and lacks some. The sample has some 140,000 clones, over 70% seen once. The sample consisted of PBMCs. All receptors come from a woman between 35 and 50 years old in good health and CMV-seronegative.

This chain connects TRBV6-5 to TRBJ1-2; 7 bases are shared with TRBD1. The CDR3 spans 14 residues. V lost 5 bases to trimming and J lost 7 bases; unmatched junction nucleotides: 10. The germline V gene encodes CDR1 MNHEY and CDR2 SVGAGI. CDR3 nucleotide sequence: TGTGCCAGCAGTCAAAACGACAGGGTTGGTGGCTACACCTTC. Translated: CASSQNDRVGGYTF.

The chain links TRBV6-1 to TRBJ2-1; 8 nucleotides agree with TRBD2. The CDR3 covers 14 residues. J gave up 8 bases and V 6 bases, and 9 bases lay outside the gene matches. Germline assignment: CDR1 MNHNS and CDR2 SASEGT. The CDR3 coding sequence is TGTGCCAGCAGCTCCGGGACTAGTAGGGATGAGCAGTTCTTC. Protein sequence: CASSSGTSRDEQFF.

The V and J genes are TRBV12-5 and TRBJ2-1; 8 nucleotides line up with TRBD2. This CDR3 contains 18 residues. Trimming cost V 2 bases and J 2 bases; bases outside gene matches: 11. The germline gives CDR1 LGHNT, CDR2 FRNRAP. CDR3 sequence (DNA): TGTGCTAGTGGTTTGTCCTTAGGAAGGACTAGCCCCTACAATGAGCAGTTCTTC. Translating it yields CASGLSLGRTSPYNEQFF. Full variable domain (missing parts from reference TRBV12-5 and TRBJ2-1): DARVTQTPRHKVTEMGQEVTMRCQPILGHNTVFWYRQTMMQGLELLAYFRNRAPLDDSGMPKDRFSAEMPDATLATLKIQPSEPRDSAVYFCASGLSLGRTSPYNEQFFGPGTRLTVL.

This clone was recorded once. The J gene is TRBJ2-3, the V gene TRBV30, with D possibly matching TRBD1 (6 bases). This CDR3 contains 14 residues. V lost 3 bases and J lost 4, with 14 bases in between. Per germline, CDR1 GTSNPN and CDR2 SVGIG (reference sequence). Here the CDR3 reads CAWRQIPGADTQYF. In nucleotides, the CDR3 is TGTGCCTGGAGACAGATACCAGGGGCAGATACGCAGTATTTT.

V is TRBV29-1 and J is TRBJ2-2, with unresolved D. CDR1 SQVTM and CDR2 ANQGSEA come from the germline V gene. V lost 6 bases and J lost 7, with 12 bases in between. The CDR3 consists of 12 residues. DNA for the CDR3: TGCAGCGTAAGCCCGCTAGGCGGGGAGCTGTTTTTT. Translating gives CSVSPLGGELFF.

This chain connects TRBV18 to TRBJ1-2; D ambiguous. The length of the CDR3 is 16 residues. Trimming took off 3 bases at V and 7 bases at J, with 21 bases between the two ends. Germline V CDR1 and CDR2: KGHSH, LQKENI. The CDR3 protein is CASSPQSGASSSGYTF. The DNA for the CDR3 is TGTGCCAGCTCACCCCAGTCGGGAGCTAGTTCTTCTGGCTACACCTTC.

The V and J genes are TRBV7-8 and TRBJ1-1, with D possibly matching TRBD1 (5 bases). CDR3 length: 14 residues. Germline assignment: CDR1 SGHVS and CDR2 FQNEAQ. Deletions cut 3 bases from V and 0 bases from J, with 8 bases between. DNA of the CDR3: TGTGCCAGCAGCTTCGGACACCTGAACACTGAAGCTTTCTTT. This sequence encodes CASSFGHLNTEAFF.

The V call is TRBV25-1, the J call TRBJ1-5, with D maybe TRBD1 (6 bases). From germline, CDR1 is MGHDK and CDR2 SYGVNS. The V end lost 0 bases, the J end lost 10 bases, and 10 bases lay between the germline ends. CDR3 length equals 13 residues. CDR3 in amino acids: CASSEYQGTPQHF. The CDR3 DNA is TGTGCCAGCAGTGAATATCAGGGGACACCCCAGCATTTT.